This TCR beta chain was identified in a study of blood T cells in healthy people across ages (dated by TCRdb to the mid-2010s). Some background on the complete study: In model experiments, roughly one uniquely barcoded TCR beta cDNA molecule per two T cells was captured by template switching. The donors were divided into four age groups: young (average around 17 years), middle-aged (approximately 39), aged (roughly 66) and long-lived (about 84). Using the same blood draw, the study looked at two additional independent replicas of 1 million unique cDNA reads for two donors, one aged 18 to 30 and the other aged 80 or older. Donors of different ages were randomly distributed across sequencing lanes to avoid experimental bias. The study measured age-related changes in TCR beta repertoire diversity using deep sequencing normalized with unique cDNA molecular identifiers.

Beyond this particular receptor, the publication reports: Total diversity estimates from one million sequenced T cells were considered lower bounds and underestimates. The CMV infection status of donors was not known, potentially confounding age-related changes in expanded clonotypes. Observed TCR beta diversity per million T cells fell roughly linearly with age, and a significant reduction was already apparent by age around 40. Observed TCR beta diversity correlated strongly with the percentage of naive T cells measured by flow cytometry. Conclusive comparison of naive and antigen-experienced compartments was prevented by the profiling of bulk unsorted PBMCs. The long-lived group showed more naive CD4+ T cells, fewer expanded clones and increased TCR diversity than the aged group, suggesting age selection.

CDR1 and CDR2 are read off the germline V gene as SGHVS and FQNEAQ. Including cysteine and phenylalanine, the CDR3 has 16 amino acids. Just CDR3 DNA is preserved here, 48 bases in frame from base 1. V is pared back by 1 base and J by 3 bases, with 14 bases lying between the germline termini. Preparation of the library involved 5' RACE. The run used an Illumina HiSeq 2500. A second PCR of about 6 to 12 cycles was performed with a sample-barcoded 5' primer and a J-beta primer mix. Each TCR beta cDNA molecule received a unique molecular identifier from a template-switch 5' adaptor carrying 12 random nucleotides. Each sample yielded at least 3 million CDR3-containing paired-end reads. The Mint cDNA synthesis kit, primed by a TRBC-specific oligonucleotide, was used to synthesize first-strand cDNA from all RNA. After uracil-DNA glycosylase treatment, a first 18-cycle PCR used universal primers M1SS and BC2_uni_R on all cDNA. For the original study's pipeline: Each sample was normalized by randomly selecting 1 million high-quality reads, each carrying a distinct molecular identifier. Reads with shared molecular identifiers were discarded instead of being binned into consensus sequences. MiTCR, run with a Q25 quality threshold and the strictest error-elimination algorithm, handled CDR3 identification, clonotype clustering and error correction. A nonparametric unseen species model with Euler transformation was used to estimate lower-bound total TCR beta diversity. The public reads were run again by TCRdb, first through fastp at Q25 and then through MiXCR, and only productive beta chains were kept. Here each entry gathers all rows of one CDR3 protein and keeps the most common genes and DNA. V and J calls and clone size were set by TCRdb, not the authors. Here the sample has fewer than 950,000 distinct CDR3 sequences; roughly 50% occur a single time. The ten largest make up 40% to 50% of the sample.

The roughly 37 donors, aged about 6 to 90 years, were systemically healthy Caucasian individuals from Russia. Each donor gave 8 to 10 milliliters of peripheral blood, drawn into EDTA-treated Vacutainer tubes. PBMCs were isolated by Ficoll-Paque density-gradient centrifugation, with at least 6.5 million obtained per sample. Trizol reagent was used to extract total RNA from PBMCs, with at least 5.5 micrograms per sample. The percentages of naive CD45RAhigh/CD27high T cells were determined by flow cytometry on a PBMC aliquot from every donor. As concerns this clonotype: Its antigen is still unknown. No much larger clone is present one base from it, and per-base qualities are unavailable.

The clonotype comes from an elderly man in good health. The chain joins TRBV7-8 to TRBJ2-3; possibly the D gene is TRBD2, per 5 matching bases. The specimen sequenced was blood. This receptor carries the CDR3 CASSLVSGGLTDTQYF. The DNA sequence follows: TGTGCCAGCAGCTTAGTGTCGGGCGGGCTAACAGATACGCAGTATTTT. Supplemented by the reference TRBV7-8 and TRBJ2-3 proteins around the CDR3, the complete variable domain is GAGVSQSPRYKVAKRGQDVALRCDPISGHVSLFWYQQALGQGPEFLTYFQNEAQLDKSGLPSDRFFAERPEGSVSTLKIQRTQQEDSAVYLCASSLVSGGLTDTQYFGPGTRLTVL.